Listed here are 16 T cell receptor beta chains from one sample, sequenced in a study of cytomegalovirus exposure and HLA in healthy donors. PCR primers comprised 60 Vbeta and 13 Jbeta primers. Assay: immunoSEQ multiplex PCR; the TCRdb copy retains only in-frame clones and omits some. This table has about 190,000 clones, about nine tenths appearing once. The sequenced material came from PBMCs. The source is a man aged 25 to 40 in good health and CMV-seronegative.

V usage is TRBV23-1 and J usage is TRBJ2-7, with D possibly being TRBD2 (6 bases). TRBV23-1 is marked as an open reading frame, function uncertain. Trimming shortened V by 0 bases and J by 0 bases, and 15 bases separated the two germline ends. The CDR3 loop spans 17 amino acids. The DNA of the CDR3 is TGCGCCAGCAGTCAATCCGGGGGAGCAGGGCGCTCCTACGAGCAGTACTTC. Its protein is CASSQSGGAGRSYEQYF.

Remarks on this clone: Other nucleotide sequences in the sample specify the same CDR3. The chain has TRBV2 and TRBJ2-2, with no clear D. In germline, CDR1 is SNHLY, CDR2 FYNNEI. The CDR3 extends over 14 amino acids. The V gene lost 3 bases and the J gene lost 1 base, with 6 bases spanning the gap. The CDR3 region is CASSDLRNTGELFF. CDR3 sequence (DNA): TGTGCCAGCAGTGATCTGCGGAACACCGGGGAGCTGTTTTTT.

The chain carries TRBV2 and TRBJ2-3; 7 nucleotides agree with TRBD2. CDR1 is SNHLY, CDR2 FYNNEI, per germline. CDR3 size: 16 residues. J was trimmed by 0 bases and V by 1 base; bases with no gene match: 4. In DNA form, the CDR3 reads TGTGCCAGCAGTGAAGGGCGGGAGACTAGCACAGATACGCAGTATTTT. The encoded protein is CASSEGRETSTDTQYF.

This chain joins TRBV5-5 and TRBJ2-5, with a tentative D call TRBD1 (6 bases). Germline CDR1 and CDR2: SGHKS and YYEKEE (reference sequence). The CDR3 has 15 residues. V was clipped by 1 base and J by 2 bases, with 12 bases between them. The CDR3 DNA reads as TGTGCCAGCAGCTTGAGTCTAAGGGGGCAAGAGACCCAGTACTTC. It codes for CASSLSLRGQETQYF.

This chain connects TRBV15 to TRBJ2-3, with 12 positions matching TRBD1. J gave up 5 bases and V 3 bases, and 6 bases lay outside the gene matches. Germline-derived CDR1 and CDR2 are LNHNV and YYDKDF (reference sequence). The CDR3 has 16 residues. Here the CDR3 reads CATSRAGTGGGDTQYF. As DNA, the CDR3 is TGTGCCACCAGCAGGGCCGGGACAGGGGGCGGAGATACGCAGTATTTT.

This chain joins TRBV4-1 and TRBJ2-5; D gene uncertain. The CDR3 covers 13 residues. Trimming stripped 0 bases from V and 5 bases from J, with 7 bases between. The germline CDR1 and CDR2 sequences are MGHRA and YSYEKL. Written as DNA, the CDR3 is TGCGCCAGCAGCCAAGACGAGTGGGAGACCCAGTACTTC. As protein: CASSQDEWETQYF.

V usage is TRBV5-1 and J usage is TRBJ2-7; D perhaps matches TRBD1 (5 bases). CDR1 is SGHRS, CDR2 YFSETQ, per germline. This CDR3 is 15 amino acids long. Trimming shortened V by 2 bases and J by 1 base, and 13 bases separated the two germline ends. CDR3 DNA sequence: TGCGCCAGCAGCTTCCTCGCGACAGAATCCTACGAGCAGTACTTC. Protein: CASSFLATESYEQYF. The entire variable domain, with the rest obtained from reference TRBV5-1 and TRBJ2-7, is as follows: KAGVTQTPRYLIKTRGQQVTLSCSPISGHRSVSWYQQTPGQGLQFLFEYFSETQRNKGNFPGRFSGRQFSNSRSEMNVSTLELGDSALYLCASSFLATESYEQYFGPGTRLTVT.

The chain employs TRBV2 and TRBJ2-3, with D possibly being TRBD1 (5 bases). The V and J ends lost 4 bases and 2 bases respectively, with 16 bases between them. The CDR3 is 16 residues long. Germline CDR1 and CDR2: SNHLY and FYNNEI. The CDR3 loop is CASSVEGVLNTDTQYF. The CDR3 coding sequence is TGTGCCAGCAGTGTTGAAGGGGTCCTAAACACAGATACGCAGTATTTT.

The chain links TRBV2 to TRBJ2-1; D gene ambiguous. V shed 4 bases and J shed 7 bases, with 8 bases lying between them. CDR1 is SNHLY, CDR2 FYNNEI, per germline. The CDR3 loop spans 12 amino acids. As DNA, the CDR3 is TGTGCCAGCAGTGTATCAGCGAATGAGCAGTTCTTC. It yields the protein CASSVSANEQFF.

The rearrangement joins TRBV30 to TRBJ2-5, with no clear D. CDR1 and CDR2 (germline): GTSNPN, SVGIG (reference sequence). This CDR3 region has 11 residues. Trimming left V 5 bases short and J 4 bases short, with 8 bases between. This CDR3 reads CAWSNGETQYF. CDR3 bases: TGTGCCTGGTCTAATGGAGAGACCCAGTACTTC.

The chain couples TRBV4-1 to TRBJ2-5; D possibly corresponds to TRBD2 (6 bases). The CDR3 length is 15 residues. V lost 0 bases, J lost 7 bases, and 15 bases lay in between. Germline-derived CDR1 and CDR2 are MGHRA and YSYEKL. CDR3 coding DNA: TGCGCCAGCAGCCAAGAAGTGCGGGCGGGAAGGACCCAGTACTTC. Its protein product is CASSQEVRAGRTQYF.

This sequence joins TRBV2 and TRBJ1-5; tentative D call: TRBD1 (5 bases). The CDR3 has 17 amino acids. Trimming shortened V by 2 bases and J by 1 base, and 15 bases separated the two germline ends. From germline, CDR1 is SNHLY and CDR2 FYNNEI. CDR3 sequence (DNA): TGTGCCAGCAGTGAATGGGGGTTACGGGAGAGCAATCAGCCCCAGCATTTT. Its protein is CASSEWGLRESNQPQHF.

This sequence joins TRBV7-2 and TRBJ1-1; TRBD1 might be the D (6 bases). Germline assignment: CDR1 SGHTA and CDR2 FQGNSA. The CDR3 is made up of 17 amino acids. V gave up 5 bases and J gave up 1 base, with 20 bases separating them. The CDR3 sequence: CASSPLGRQGRNTEAFF. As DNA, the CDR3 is TGTGCCAGCAGCCCCCTAGGAAGGCAGGGGAGGAACACTGAAGCTTTCTTT.

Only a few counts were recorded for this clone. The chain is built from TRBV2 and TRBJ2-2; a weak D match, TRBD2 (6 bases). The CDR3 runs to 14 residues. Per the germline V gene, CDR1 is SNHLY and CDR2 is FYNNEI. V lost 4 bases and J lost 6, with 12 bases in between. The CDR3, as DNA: TGTGCCAGCAGTGGGCCTGGGAGGCCCGGGGAGCTGTTTTTT. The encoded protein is CASSGPGRPGELFF.

The CDR3 reads CASSSPTGSYNEQFF. CDR3 DNA sequence: TGTGCCAGCAGCTCCCCGACAGGGTCCTACAATGAGCAGTTCTTC. The V call is TRBV7-2, the J call TRBJ2-1; TRBD1 matches 7 bases. This CDR3 is built from 15 residues. Germline V CDR1 and CDR2: SGHTA, FQGNSA. The V and J ends lost 4 bases and 1 base, in that order; junction bases with no gene match: 4.

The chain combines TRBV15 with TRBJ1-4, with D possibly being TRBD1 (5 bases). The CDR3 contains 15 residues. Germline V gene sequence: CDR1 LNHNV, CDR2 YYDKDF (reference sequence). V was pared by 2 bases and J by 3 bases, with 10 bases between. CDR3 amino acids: CATSRLGASNEKLFF. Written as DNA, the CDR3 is TGTGCCACCAGCAGACTAGGGGCGTCTAATGAAAAACTGTTTTTT.